This entry describes one T cell receptor (beta chain). Its target is not known. The identical CDR3 is also encoded by other nucleotide sequences in the sample. TCRdb's table, derived via immunoSEQ multiplex PCR, lists solely in-frame clones and lacks some. Found here are over a million clones, about 80% of them singletons; the top ten hold under 0.65%. The entry originates in a study of shared clonotypes between healthy human individuals. Background on the study: The composition of the donors was a couple of women and three men aged 18 to 49.

Findings and limits, study-wide: Large sequencing depth failed to make sorted-subset sequencing complete, rarefaction showed. Estimated richness was generally greater in naive than memory subsets.

V was pared by 5 bases and J by 1 base, with 0 bases of the junction left unmatched. This CDR3 comprises 13 residues. In germline, CDR1 is MDHEN, CDR2 SYDVKM. J is TRBJ2-3 and V is TRBV28; 7 bases line up with TRBD1. Sequencing used memory CD4+ T cells from PBMCs. The subset is: CD45RA-negative fraction. The receptor's source is a man younger than 30 in good health. Some clones in this sample may be carry-over from other donors' samples. CDR3 sequence (DNA): TGTGCCAGCAGTACAGGGGGCACAGATACGCAGTATTTT. It specifies CASSTGGTDTQYF. The complete variable domain, with remaining parts taken from reference TRBV28 and TRBJ2-3, reads DVKVTQSSRYLVKRTGEKVFLECVQDMDHENMFWYRQDPGLGLRLIYFSYDVKMKEKGDIPEGYSVSREKKERFSLILESASTNQTSMYLCASSTGGTDTQYFGPGTRLTVL.